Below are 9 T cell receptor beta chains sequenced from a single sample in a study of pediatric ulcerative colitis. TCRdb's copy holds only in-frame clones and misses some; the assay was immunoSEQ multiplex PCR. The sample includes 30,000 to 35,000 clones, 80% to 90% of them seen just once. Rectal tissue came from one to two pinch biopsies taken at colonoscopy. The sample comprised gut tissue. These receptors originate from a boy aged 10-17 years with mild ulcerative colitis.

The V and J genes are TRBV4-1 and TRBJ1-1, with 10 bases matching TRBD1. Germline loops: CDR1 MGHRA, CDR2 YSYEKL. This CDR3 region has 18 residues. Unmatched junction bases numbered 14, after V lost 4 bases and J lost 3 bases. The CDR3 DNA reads TGCGCCAGCAGCCCGGCTCGCTTCCGACAGGGGGCGTACACTGAAGCTTTCTTT. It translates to CASSPARFRQGAYTEAFF.

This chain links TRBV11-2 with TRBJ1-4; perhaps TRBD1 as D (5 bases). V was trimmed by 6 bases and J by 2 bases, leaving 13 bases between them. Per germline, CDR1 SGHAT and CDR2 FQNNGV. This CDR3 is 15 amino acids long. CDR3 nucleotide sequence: TGTGCCAGCAGTTGGAGGGACTTCACTAATGAAAAACTGTTTTTT. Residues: CASSWRDFTNEKLFF.

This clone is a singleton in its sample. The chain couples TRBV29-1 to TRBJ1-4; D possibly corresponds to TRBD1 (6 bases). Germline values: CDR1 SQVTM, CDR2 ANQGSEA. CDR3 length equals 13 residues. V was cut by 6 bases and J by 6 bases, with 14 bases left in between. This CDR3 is CSVRGRSYEKLFF. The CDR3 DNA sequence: TGCAGCGTCAGGGGACGGAGCTATGAAAAACTGTTTTTT.

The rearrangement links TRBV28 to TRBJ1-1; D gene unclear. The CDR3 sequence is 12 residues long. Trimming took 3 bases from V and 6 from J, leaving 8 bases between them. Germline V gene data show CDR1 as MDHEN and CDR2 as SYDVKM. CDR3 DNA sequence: TGTGCCAGCAGTTTGGCCACCGCTGAAGCTTTCTTT. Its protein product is CASSLATAEAFF.

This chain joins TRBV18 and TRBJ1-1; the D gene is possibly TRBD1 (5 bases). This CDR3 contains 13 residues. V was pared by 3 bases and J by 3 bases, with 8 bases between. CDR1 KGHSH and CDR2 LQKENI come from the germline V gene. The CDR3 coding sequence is TGTGCCAGCTCACCCCAGGGATACACTGAAGCTTTCTTT. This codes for CASSPQGYTEAFF. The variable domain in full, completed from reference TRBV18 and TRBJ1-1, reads NAGVMQNPRHLVRRRGQEARLRCSPMKGHSHVYWYRQLPEEGLKFMVYLQKENIIDESGMPKERFSAEFPKEGPSILRIQQVVRGDSAAYFCASSPQGYTEAFFGQGTRLTVV.

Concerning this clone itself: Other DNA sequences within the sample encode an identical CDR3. The CDR3 DNA is TGTGCCAGCAGCGCCCCCGGGACACATCAAGAGACCCAGTACTTC. Its protein product is CASSAPGTHQETQYF. The rearrangement joins TRBV2 to TRBJ2-5; TRBD1 might be the D (6 bases). CDR3 size: 15 residues. Between the trimmed V and J ends, which lost 6 bases and 2 bases, there was a span of 16 bases. CDR1 is SNHLY, CDR2 FYNNEI, per germline.

CDR3 bases: TGTGCCTGGTCCTACAGGGATACGCAGTATTTT. Its protein product is CAWSYRDTQYF. This chain uses TRBV30 with TRBJ2-3; maybe TRBD1 (5 bases). V lost 5 bases and J lost 6, with 9 bases in between. Germline CDR1 and CDR2: GTSNPN and SVGIG (reference sequence). The CDR3 contains 11 residues.

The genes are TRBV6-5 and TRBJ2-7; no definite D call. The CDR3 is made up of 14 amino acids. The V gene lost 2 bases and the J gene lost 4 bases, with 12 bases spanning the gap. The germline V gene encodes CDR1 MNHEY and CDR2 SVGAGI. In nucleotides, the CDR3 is TGTGCCAGCAGTTACCGCCCGACAACTTACGAGCAGTACTTC. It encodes CASSYRPTTYEQYF.

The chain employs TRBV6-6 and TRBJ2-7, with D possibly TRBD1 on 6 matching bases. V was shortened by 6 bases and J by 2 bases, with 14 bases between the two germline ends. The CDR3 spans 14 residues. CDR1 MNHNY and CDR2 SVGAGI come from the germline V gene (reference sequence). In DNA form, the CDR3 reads TGTGCCAGCAGGGCCGGGACAACTACCTACGAGCAGTACTTC. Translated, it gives CASRAGTTTYEQYF.